What follows are 10 T cell receptor beta chains derived from one specimen sequenced in a study of control samples from healthy donors and cancer patients. The assay was immunoSEQ multiplex PCR, and TCRdb's table has in-frame clones only and misses some. The sample records more than 35,000 clones, about 83% being singletons. Sample: PBMCs. The receptor source for this set is a woman aged 55 to 70 with lung cancer.

The chain recombines TRBV6-4 with TRBJ2-1; 7 bases align to TRBD2. Germline-derived CDR1 and CDR2 are MRHNA and SNTAGT. Trimming cost V 3 bases and J 9 bases; bases outside gene matches: 14. This CDR3 is built from 16 residues. This CDR3 reads CASSEGPGGGFGEQFF. As DNA, the CDR3 is TGTGCCAGCAGTGAGGGACCTGGCGGGGGTTTTGGTGAGCAGTTCTTC.

The chain links TRBV18 to TRBJ2-1, with 8 nucleotides matching TRBD2. Per germline, CDR1 KGHSH and CDR2 LQKENI. The CDR3 extends over 16 amino acids. J lost 1 base, V lost 6 bases, and 8 bases had no gene match. The DNA for the CDR3 is TGTGCCAGCTCCCCCGCGGCGGGAGGTTCCTACAATGAGCAGTTCTTC. Translated, it gives CASSPAAGGSYNEQFF. Full variable domain (missing parts from reference TRBV18 and TRBJ2-1): NAGVMQNPRHLVRRRGQEARLRCSPMKGHSHVYWYRQLPEEGLKFMVYLQKENIIDESGMPKERFSAEFPKEGPSILRIQQVVRGDSAAYFCASSPAAGGSYNEQFFGPGTRLTVL.

The chain employs TRBV9 and TRBJ1-2; D ambiguous. Germline CDR1 and CDR2: SGDLS and YYNGEE. There are 13 residues in the CDR3. Trimming shortened V by 8 bases and J by 0 bases, and 11 bases separated the two germline ends. The DNA for the CDR3 is TGTGCCAGTCTGGACGGCACTAACTATGGCTACACCTTC. Amino acids: CASLDGTNYGYTF.

The chain recombines TRBV29-1 with TRBJ1-1; 8 bases align to TRBD1. The length of the CDR3 is 13 residues. Trimming cost V 5 bases and J 4 bases; bases outside gene matches: 6. The germline CDR1 and CDR2 sequences are SQVTM and ANQGSEA. CDR3 protein: CSVLPRGLTEAFF. CDR3 coding DNA: TGCAGCGTTTTACCCAGGGGGCTCACTGAAGCTTTCTTT. Full variable domain (rest looked up from reference TRBV29-1 and TRBJ1-1): SAVISQKPSRDICQRGTSLTIQCQVDSQVTMMFWYRQQPGQSLTLIATANQGSEATYESGFVIDKFPISRPNLTFSTLTVSNMSPEDSSIYLCSVLPRGLTEAFFGQGTRLTVV.

The genes are TRBV27 and TRBJ1-1; D gene uncertain. V gave up 6 bases and J gave up 1 base, with 12 bases separating them. CDR1 is MNHEY, CDR2 SMNVEV, per germline (reference sequence). CDR3 length: 14 amino acids. The CDR3 DNA reads TGTGCCAGCAGATCAACCGAGCCGAACACTGAAGCTTTCTTT. Its protein product is CASRSTEPNTEAFF.

V is TRBV3-1 (or the pseudogene TRBV3-2) and J is TRBJ1-5, with D unclear. The V gene lost 5 bases and the J gene lost 3 bases, with 5 bases spanning the gap. This CDR3 is built from 12 residues. Germline V gene data show CDR1 as LGHDT and CDR2 as YNNKEL (reference sequence). DNA for the CDR3: TGTGCCAGCAGCTTGGCCAATCAGCCCCAGCATTTT. This sequence encodes CASSLANQPQHF.

V usage is TRBV6-1 and J usage is TRBJ2-7, with D perhaps being TRBD1 or TRBD2 (6 bases each). This CDR3 is 14 amino acids long. Germline V gives CDR1 MNHNS, CDR2 SASEGT. V gave up 1 base and J gave up 2 bases, with 9 bases separating them. For the CDR3, the DNA is TGTGCCAGCAGTGAAGGGGGGGCCCCCTACGAGCAGTACTTC. Translated, it gives CASSEGGAPYEQYF.

V usage is TRBV6-5 and J usage is TRBJ1-5, with D perhaps TRBD1 (6 bases). Germline-derived CDR1 and CDR2 are MNHEY and SVGAGI. Trimming shortened V by 5 bases and J by 6 bases, and 11 bases separated the two germline ends. This CDR3 region has 13 residues. The CDR3 is CASSQQGGQPQHF. CDR3 sequence (DNA): TGTGCCAGCAGTCAACAGGGAGGTCAGCCCCAGCATTTT.

The chain uses TRBV5-1 and TRBJ2-1; perhaps D is TRBD1 or TRBD2 (5 bases each). V gave up 0 bases and J gave up 1 base, with 11 bases separating them. This CDR3 has 16 amino acids. Per germline, CDR1 SGHRS and CDR2 YFSETQ. The CDR3 here is CASSLGGVVSYNEQFF. The CDR3 nucleotides read TGCGCCAGCAGCTTGGGAGGGGTTGTGTCCTACAATGAGCAGTTCTTC.

The rearrangement uses TRBV2 and TRBJ2-1; no clear D gene. The CDR3 sequence is 13 residues long. Germline-derived CDR1 and CDR2 are SNHLY and FYNNEI. Trimming stripped 4 bases from V and 6 bases from J, with 10 bases between. This CDR3 reads CASSVDATNEQFF. The CDR3 region has the DNA TGTGCCAGCAGTGTCGACGCAACCAATGAGCAGTTCTTC.